This TCR beta chain was identified in a study of blood T cells in healthy people across ages. A second PCR, run for roughly 7 to 12 cycles, used a sample-barcoded 5' primer plus a J-beta primer mix. TCRdb passed the 5' RACE reads through MiXCR, listing each CDR3 protein once. The sample consists of approximately 780,000 distinct CDR3 sequences, roughly 25% of them appearing once. Broader study findings: Higher naive T cell percentage went strongly together with higher TCR beta diversity. It was held that the diversity estimates obtained from one million T cells were underestimates.

The CDR3 spans 16 residues. Looked up from germline, CDR1 is MDHEN and CDR2 is SYDVKM. V was clipped by 6 bases and J by 4 bases; unmatched bases: 10. This clonotype was observed a handful of times. Its specificity is not known. No fewer than 6 million PBMCs went into each sample. The same sample was also studied in work on T cells of mothers and their children. That report adds: Every mother produced more than 8.5 million TCR beta CDR3 reads, whereas every child provided several million.

Sequencing was performed on blood. This receptor was taken from a boy aged 5-17 years in good health. V usage is TRBV28 and J usage is TRBJ2-7; TRBD2 agrees at 12 bases. This chain's CDR3 is CASRPTRLAGEYEQYF. CDR3 bases: TGTGCCAGCAGACCCACCAGACTAGCGGGGGAATACGAGCAGTACTTC.